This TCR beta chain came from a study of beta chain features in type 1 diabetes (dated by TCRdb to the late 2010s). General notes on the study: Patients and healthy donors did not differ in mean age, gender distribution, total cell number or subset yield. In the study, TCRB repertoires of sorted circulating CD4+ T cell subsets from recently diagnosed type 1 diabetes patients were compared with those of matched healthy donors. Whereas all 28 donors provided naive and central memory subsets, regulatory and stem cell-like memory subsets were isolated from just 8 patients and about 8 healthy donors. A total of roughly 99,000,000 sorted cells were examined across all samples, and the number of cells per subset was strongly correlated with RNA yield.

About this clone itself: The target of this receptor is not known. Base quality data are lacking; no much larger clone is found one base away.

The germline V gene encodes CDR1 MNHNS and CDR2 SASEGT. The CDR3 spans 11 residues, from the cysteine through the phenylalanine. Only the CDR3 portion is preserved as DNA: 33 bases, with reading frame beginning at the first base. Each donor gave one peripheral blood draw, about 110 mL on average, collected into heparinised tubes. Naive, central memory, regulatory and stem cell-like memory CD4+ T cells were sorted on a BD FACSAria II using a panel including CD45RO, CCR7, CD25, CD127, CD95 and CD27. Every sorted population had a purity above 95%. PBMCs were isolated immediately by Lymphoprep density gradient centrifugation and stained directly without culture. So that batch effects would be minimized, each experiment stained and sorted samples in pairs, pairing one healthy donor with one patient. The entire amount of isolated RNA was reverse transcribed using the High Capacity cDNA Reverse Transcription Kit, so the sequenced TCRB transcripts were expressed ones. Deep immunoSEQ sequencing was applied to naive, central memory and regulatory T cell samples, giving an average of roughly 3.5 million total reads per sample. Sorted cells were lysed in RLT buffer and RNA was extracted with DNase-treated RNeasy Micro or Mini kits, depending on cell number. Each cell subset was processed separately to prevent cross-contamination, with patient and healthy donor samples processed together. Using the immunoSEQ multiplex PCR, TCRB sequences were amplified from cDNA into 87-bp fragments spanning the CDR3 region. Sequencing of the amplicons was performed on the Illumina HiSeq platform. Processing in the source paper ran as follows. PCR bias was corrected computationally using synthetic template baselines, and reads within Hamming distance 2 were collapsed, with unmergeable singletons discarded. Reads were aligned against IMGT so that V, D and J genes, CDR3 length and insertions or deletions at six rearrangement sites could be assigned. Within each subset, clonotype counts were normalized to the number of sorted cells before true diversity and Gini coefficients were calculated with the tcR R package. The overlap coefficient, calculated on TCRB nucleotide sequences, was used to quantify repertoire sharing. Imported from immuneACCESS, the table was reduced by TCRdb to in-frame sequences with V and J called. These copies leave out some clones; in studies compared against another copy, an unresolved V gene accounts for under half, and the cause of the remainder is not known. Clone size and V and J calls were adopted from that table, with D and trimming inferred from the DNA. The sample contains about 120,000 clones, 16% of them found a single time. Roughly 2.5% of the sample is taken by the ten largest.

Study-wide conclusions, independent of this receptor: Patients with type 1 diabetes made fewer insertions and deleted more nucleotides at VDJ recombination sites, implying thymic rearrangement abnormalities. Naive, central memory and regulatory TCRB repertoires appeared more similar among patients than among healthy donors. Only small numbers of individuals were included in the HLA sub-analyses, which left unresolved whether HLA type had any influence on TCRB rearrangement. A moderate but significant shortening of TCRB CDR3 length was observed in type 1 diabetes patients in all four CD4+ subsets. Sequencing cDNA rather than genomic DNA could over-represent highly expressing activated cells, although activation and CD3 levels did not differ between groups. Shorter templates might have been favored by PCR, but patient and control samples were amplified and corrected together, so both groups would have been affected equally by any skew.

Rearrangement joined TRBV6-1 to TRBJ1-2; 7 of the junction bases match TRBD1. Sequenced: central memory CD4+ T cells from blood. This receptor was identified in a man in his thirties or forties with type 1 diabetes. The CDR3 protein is CTTGANYGYTF. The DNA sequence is TGTACCACAGGGGCGAACTATGGCTACACCTTC.